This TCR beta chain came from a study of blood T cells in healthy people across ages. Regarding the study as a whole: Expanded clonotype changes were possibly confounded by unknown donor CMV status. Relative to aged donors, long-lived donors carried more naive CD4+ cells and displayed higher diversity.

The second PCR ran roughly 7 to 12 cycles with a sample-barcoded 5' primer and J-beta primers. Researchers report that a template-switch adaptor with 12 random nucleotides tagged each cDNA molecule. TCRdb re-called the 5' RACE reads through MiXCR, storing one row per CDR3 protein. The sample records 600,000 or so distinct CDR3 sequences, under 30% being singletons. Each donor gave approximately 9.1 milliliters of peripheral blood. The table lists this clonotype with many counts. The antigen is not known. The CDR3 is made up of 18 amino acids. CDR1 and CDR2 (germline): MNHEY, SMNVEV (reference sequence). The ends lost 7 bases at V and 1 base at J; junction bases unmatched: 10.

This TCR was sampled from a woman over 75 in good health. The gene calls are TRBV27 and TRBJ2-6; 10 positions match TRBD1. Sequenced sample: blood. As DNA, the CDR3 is TGTGCCAGCACCTGGTCGACAGGGGGCGTTTCTGGGGCCAACGTCCTGACTTTC. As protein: CASTWSTGGVSGANVLTF.